The clone carrying this T cell receptor beta chain was seen a handful of times. Its antigen is not identified. This sample stems from a study of T-cell reconstitution after alpha-beta-depleted transplantation in children. Findings of the study overall: There were reportedly several hundred expanded graft clones from which alpha-beta T cells came about two months after transplant. Fresh T-cell production supplied most of the T-cell counts and diversity seen one year after transplant. The origin of high day-60 TCRbeta diversity in some patients lay in surviving recipient T cells and thymic progenitors.

A TCRbeta library incorporating unique molecular identifiers was prepared. TCRdb used MiXCR to reprocess the PCR reads, holding one entry per CDR3 protein. Among about 210,000 distinct CDR3 sequences listed, about a sixth were seen once. This CDR3 comprises 15 residues. V was clipped by 5 bases and J by 5 bases, with 18 bases between them. The chain carries TRBV12-3 or TRBV12-4 and TRBJ1-2; tentatively, D is TRBD1 (5 bases). Sequenced here: PBMCs, mostly from graft donor cells, sampled 360 days after TCRalphabeta/CD19-depleted stem cell transplant. This receptor was taken from a male patient aged 2-10 years who had a stem cell transplant for acute lymphoblastic leukemia, so the T cells may come from the graft donor. The CDR3 is CASSGVVDPGYGYTF. The DNA for the CDR3 is TGTGCCAGCAGTGGTGTAGTAGACCCAGGGTATGGCTACACCTTC.